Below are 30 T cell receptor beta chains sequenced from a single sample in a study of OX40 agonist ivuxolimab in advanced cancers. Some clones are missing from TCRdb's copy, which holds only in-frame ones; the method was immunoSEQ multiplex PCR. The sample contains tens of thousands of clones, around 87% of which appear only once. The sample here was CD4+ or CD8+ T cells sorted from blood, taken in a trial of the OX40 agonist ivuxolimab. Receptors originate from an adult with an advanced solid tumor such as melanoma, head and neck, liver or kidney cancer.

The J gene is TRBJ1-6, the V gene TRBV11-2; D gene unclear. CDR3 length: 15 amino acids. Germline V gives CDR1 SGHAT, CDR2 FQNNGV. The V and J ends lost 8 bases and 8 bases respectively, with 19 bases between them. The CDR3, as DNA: TGTGCCAGCGCCGGTGTGGGCCGAGGACATTCACCCCTCCACTTT. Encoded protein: CASAGVGRGHSPLHF.

CDR3 sequence: CASSPPRQGLYNEQFF. The CDR3 bases are TGTGCCAGCAGCCCCCCAAGACAGGGTTTATACAATGAGCAGTTCTTC. This chain connects TRBV7-6 to TRBJ2-1, with 7 bases identical to TRBD1. Germline lookup yields CDR1 SGHVS and CDR2 FNYEAQ. The CDR3 has 16 residues. The V gene end was trimmed by 5 bases and the J gene end by 4 bases; junction bases not matched to a gene: 11.

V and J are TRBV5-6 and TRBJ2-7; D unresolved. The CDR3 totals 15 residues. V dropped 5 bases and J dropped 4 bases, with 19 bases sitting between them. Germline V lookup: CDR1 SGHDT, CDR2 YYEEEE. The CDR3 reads CASRPPEQPDYEQYV. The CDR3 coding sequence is TGTGCCAGCAGACCGCCCGAACAGCCAGATTACGAGCAGTACGTC.

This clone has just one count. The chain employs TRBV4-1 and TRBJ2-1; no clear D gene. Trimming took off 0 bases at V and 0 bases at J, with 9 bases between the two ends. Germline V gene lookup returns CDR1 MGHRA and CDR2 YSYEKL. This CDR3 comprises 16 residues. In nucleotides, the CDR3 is TGCGCCAGCAGCCAAGATGGCAGCCACTCCTACAATGAGCAGTTCTTC. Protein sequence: CASSQDGSHSYNEQFF.

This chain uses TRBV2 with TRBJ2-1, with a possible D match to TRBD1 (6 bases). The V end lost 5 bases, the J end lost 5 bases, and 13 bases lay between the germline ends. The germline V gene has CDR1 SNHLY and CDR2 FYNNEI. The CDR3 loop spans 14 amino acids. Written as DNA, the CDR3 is TGTGCCAGCAGTATGGACAGTAAAAACAATGAGCAGTTCTTC. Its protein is CASSMDSKNNEQFF. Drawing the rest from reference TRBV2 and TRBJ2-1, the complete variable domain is EPEVTQTPSHQVTQMGQEVILRCVPISNHLYFYWYRQILGQKVEFLVSFYNNEISEKSEIFDDQFSVERPDGSNFTLKIRSTKLEDSAMYFCASSMDSKNNEQFFGPGTRLTVL.

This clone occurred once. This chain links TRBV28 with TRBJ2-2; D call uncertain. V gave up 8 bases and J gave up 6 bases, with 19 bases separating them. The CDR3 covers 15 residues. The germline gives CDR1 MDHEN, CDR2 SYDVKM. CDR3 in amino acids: CASGSTMGNAGELFF. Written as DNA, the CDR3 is TGTGCCAGCGGGTCCACTATGGGTAACGCCGGGGAGCTGTTTTTT.

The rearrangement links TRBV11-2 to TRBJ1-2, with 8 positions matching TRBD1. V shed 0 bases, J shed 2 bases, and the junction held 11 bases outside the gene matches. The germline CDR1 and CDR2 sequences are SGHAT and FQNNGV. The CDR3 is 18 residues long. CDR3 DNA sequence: TGTGCCAGCAGCTTAGATCTGAACAGGGGGGCCCCAAACTATGGCTACACCTTC. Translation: CASSLDLNRGAPNYGYTF. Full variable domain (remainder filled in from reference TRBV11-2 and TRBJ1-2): EAGVAQSPRYKIIEKRQSVAFWCNPISGHATLYWYQQILGQGPKLLIQFQNNGVVDDSQLPKDRFSAERLKGVDSTLKIQPAKLEDSAVYLCASSLDLNRGAPNYGYTFGSGTRLTVV.

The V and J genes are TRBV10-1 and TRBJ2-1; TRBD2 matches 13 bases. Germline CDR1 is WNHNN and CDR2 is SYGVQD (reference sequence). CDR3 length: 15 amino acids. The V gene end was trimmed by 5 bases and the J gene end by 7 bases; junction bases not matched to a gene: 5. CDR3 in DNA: TGCGCCAGCAGTTGGACTAGCGGGGGATCAAATGAGCAGTTCTTC. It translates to CASSWTSGGSNEQFF.

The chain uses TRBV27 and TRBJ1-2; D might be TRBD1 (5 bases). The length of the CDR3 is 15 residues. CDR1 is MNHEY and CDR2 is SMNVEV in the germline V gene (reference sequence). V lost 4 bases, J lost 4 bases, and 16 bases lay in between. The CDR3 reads CASSSSLGGTYGYTF. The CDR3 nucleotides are TGTGCCAGCAGTTCCTCCCTCGGGGGGACCTATGGCTACACCTTC.

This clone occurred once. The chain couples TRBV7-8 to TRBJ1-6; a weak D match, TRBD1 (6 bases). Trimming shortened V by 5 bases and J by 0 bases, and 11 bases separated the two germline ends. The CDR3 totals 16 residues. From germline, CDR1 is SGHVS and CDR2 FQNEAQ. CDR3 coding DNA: TGTGCCAGCAGCCAACAGGGTGACTCCTATAATTCACCCCTCCACTTT. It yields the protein CASSQQGDSYNSPLHF.

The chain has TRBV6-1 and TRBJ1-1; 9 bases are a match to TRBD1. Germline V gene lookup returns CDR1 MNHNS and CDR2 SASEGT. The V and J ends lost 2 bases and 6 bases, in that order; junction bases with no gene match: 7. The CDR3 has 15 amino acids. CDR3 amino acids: CASSEIDRGTAEAFF. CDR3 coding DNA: TGTGCCAGCAGTGAAATCGACAGGGGGACCGCTGAAGCTTTCTTT.

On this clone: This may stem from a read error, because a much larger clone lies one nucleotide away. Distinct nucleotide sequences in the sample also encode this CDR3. The DNA for the CDR3 is TGCGCCAGCAGCGGCGGACAGAGGAGCCAGTACTTC. Protein sequence: CASSGGQRSQYF. This chain joins TRBV5-1 and TRBJ2-7; perhaps TRBD1 as D (6 bases). The germline gives CDR1 SGHRS, CDR2 YFSETQ. This CDR3 has 12 amino acids. Deletions cut 4 bases from V and 10 bases from J, with 15 bases between.

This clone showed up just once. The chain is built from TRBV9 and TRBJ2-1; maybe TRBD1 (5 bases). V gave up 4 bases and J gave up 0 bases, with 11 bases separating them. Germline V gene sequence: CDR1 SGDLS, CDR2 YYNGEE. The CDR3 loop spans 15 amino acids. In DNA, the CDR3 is TGTGCCAGCAGCTCACGACAGAGCTCCTACAATGAGCAGTTCTTC. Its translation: CASSSRQSSYNEQFF.

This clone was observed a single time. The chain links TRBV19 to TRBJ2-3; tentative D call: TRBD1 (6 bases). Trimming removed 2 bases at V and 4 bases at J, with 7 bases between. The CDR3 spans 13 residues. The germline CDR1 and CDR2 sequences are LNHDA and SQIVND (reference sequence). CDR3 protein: CASSITGSDTQYF. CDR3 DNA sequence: TGTGCCAGTAGTATAACAGGGTCAGATACGCAGTATTTT.

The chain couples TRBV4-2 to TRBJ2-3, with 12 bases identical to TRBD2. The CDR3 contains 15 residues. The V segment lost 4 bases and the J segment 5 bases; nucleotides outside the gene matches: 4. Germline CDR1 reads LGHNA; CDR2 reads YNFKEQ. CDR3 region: CASSPLAGGGDTQYF. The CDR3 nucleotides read TGTGCCAGCAGCCCTCTAGCGGGGGGGGGAGATACGCAGTATTTT.

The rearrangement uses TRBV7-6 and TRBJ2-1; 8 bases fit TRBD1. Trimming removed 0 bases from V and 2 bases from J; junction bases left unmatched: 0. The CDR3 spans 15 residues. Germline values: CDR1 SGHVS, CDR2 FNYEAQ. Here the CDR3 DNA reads TGTGCCAGCAGCTTAGCGACAGGGGCCTACAATGAGCAGTTCTTC. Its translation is CASSLATGAYNEQFF.

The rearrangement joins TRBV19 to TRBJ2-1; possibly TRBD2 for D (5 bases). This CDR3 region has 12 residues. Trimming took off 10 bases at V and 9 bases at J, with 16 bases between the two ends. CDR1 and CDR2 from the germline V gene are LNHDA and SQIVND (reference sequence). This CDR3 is CATQVGISEQFF. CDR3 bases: TGTGCCACCCAGGTCGGGATTTCTGAGCAGTTCTTC.

The CDR3 sequence is CASSHGYRSGELFF. The CDR3 DNA reads TGCGCCAGCAGCCATGGTTATAGGTCCGGGGAGCTGTTTTTT. This chain joins TRBV4-3 and TRBJ2-2; no clear D. The V gene's germline CDR1 is LGHNA and CDR2 YSLEER. This CDR3 has 14 amino acids. The V gene lost 3 bases and the J gene lost 6 bases, with 11 bases spanning the gap.

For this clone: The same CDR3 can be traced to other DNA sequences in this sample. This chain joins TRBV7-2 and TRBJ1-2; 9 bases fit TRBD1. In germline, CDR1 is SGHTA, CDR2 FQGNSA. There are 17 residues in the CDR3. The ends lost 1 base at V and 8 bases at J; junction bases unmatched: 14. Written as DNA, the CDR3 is TGTGCCAGCAGCTTAGGACTTTCCGGGGGACAGGGTCGGGGCTACACCTTC. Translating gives CASSLGLSGGQGRGYTF.

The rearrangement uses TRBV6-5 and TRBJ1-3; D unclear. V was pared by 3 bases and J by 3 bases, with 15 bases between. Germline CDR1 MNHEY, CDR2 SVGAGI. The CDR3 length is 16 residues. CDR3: CASSYGPPKHGNTIYF. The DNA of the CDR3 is TGTGCCAGCAGTTATGGACCCCCAAAACATGGAAACACCATATATTTT.

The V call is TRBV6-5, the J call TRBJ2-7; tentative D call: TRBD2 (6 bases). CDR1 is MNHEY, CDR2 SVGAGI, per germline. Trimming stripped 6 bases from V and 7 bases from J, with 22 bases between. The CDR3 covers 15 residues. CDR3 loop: CASSPPDKLAGEQYF. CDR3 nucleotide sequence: TGTGCCAGCAGCCCCCCTGACAAGCTCGCGGGAGAGCAGTACTTC.

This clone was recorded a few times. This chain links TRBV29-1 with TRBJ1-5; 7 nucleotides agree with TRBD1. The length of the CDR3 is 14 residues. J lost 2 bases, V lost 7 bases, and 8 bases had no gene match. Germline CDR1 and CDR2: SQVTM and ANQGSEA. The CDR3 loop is CSAIQGGGNQPQHF. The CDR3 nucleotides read TGCAGCGCTATACAAGGGGGCGGCAATCAGCCCCAGCATTTT.

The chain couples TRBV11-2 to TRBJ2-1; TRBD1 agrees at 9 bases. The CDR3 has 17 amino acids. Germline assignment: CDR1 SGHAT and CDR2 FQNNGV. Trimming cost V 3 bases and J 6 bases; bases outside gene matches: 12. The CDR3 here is CASSLQSGTGFSNEQFF. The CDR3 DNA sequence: TGTGCCAGCAGCTTGCAATCCGGGACAGGGTTTTCCAATGAGCAGTTCTTC.

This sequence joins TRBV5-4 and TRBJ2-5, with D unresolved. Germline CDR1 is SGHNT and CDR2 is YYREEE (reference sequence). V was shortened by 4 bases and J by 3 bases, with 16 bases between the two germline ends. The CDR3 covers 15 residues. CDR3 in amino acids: CASSSQIPAKETQYF. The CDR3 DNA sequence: TGTGCCAGCAGCAGCCAAATACCGGCCAAAGAGACCCAGTACTTC.

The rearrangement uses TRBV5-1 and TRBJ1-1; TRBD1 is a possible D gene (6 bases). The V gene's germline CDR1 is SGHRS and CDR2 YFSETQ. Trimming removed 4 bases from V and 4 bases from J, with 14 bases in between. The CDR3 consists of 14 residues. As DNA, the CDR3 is TGCGCCAGCAGCCCTCAGACAGGACTCACTGAAGCTTTCTTT. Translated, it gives CASSPQTGLTEAFF.

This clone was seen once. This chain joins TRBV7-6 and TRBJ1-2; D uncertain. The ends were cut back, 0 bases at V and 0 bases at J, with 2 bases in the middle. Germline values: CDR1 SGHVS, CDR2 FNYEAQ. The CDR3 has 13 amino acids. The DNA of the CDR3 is TGTGCCAGCAGCTTAGCTTCTAACTATGGCTACACCTTC. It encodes CASSLASNYGYTF.

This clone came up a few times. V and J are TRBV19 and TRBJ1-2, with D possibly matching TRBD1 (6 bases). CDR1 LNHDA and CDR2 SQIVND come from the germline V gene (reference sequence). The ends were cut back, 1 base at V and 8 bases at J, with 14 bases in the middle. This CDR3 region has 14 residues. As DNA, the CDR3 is TGTGCCAGTAGTATAGTTGGGGACACCCCCGGCTACACCTTC. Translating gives CASSIVGDTPGYTF. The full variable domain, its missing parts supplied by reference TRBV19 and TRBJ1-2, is DGGITQSPKYLFRKEGQNVTLSCEQNLNHDAMYWYRQDPGQGLRLIYYSQIVNDFQKGDIAEGYSVSREKKESFPLTVTSAQKNPTAFYLCASSIVGDTPGYTFGSGTRLTVV.

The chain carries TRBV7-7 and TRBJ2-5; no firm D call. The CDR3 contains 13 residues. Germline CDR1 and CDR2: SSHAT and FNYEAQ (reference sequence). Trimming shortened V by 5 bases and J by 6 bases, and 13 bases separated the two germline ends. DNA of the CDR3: TGTGCCAGCAGCACCGCCGACGCAAAGACCCAGTACTTC. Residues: CASSTADAKTQYF.

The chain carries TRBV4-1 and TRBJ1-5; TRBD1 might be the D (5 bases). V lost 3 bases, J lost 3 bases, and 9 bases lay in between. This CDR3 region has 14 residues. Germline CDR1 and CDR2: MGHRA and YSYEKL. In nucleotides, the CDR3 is TGCGCCAGCAGCCAGCAGACAGCCAATCAGCCCCAGCATTTT. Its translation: CASSQQTANQPQHF.

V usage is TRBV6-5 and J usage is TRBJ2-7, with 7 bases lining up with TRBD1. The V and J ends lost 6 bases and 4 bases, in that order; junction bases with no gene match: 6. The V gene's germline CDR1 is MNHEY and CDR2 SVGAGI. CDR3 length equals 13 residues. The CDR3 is CASSRDSQYEQYF. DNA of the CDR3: TGTGCCAGCAGCAGGGACAGTCAGTACGAGCAGTACTTC.